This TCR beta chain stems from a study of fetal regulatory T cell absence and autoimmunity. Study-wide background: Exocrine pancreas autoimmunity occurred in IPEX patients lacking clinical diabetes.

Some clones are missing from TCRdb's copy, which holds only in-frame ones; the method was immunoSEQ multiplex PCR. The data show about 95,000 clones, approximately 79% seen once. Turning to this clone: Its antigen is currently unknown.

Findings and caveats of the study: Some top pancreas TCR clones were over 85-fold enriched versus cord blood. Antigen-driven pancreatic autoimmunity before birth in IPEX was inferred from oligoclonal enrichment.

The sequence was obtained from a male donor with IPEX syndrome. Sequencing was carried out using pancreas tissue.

CDR3 sequence reads: CASSLESRGGTDTQYF. The CDR3, as DNA: TGTGCCAGCAGCTTGGAATCGCGGGGGGGCACAGATACGCAGTATTTT. The V call is TRBV5-4, the J call TRBJ2-3, with 8 positions matching TRBD2. Trimming cost V 0 bases and J 1 base; bases outside gene matches: 4. The CDR3 covers 16 residues. CDR1 and CDR2 (germline): SGHNT, YYREEE (reference sequence).